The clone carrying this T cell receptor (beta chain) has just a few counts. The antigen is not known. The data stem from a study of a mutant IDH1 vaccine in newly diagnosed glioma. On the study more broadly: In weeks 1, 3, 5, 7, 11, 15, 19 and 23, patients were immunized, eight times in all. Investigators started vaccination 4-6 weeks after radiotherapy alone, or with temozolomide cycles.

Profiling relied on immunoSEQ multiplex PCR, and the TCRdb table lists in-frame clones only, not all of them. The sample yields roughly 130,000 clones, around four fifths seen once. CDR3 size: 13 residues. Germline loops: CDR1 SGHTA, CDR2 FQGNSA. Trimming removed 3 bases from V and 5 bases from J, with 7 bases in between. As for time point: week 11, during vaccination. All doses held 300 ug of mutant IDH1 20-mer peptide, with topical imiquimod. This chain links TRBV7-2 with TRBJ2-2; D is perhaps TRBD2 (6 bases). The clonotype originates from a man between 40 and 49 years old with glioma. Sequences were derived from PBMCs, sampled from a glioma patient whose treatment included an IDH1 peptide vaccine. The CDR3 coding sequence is TGTGCCAGCAGCTTTGGGAGGACCGGGGAGCTGTTTTTT. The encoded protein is CASSFGRTGELFF.